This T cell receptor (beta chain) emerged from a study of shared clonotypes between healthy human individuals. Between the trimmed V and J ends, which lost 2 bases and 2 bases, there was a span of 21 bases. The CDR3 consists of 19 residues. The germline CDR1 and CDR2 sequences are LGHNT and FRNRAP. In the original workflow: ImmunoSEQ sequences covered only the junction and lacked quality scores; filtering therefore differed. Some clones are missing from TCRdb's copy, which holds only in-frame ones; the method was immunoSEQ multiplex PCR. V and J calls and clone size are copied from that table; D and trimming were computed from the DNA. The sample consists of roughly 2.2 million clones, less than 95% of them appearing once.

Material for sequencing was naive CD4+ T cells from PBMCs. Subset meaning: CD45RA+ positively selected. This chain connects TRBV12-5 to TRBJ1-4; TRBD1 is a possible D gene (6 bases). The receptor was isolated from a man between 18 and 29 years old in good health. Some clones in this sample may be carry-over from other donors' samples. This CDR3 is CASGLPPTGKRGTNEKLFF. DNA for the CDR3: TGTGCTAGTGGTTTGCCACCGACCGGGAAAAGGGGGACTAATGAAAAACTGTTTTTT.